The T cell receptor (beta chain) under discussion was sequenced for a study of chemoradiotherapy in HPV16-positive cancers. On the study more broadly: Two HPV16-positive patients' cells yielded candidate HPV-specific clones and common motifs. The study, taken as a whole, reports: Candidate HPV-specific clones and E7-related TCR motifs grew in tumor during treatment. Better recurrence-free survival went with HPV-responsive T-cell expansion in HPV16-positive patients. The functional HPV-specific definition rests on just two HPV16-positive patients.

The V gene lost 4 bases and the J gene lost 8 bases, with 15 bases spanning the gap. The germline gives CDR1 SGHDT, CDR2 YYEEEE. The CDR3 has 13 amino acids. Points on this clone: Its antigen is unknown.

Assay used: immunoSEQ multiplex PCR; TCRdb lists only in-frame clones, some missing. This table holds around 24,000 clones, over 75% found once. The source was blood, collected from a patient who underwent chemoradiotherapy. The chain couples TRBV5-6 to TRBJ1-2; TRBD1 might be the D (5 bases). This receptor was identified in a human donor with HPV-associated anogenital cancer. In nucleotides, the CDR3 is TGTGCCAGCAGCCCGGGGCTTGCTCGGGGCTACACCTTC. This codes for CASSPGLARGYTF. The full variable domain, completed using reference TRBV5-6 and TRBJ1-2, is DAGVTQSPTHLIKTRGQQVTLRCSPKSGHDTVSWYQQALGQGPQFIFQYYEEEERQRGNFPDRFSGHQFPNYSSELNVNALLLGDSALYLCASSPGLARGYTFGSGTRLTVV.